Shown below are 27 T cell receptor beta chains from a single sample sequenced in a study of monozygotic twins with inflammatory bowel disease. TCRdb reworked the 5' RACE reads into one entry per CDR3 protein, no DNA. This table holds fewer than 450,000 distinct CDR3 sequences. The sequencing sample was made of blood. Receptors originate from a human donor with ulcerative colitis or Crohn's disease, or a healthy co-twin of an affected twin (not recorded which).

The J gene is TRBJ2-4, the V gene TRBV29-1; without DNA, the TCRdb call of TRBD1 cannot be checked. This CDR3 has 12 amino acids. Germline V gene sequence: CDR1 SQVTM, CDR2 ANQGSEA. The CDR3 here is CSAGTGKNIQYF.

The J gene is TRBJ2-1, the V gene TRBV6-5; the TCRdb D gene call, TRBD2, has no DNA to confirm it. The germline gives CDR1 MNHEY, CDR2 SVGAGI. CDR3 size: 17 residues. The CDR3 region is CASSYSHSGGGYNEQFF.

V and J are TRBV27 and TRBJ2-7; without DNA, the TCRdb call of TRBD2 cannot be checked. Germline V gene lookup returns CDR1 MNHEY and CDR2 SMNVEV (reference sequence). This CDR3 is built from 17 residues. The CDR3 sequence is CASSLFAFRGSPYEQYF.

The CDR3 region is CASSQLDGPDTQYF. The chain carries TRBV4-3 and TRBJ2-3. The CDR3 runs to 14 residues. Germline V gives CDR1 LGHNA, CDR2 YSLEER.

The V call is TRBV7-2, the J call TRBJ2-1; there is no DNA to check the TCRdb D call of TRBD1. This CDR3 has 14 amino acids. The germline V gene encodes CDR1 SGHTA and CDR2 FQGNSA. The CDR3 loop reads CASSLRGGDNEQFF.

The chain uses TRBV6-1 and TRBJ2-7; TCRdb gives TRBD2 as the D gene, but with no DNA this cannot be confirmed. Germline V lookup: CDR1 MNHNS, CDR2 SASEGT. CDR3 size: 16 residues. The CDR3 loop is CASSVRTGLSSYEQYF.

The chain combines TRBV7-9 with TRBJ1-5; absent DNA, TCRdb's TRBD1 call cannot be checked. This CDR3 contains 15 residues. CDR1 and CDR2 (germline): SEHNR, FQNEAQ (reference sequence). The CDR3 is CASTPGDSEDQPQHF. Complete variable domain (other parts from reference TRBV7-9 and TRBJ1-5): DTGVSQNPRHKITKRGQNVTFRCDPISEHNRLYWYRQTLGQGPEFLTYFQNEAQLEKSRLLSDRFSAERPKGSFSTLEIQRTEQGDSAMYLCASTPGDSEDQPQHFGDGTRLSIL.

This chain connects TRBV7-8 to TRBJ2-3; lacking DNA, the TRBD2 call made by TCRdb goes unchecked. Germline V gene data show CDR1 as SGHVS and CDR2 as FQNEAQ. The CDR3 contains 16 residues. CDR3 residues: CASGPYRSGRTDTQYF.

The rearrangement joins TRBV20-1 to TRBJ2-5; TCRdb's D gene call, TRBD1, goes unchecked for lack of DNA. The CDR3 spans 13 residues. CDR1 DFQATT and CDR2 SNEGSKA come from the germline V gene (reference sequence). CDR3 loop: CSAPGQGSETQYF.

The CDR3: CATSRGGSSDEQFF. The chain links TRBV15 to TRBJ2-1; TCRdb selects TRBD1, and the lack of DNA leaves this call unchecked. CDR1 and CDR2 (germline): LNHNV, YYDKDF (reference sequence). CDR3 length: 14 residues.

The rearrangement uses TRBV18 and TRBJ2-1; without DNA, the TCRdb call of TRBD2 cannot be checked. Per the germline V gene, CDR1 is KGHSH and CDR2 is LQKENI. The CDR3 length is 13 residues. CDR3 protein: CASSPLGGHGQFF.

This chain connects TRBV5-1 to TRBJ2-3; TCRdb gives TRBD2 as the D gene, but with no DNA this cannot be confirmed. Germline values: CDR1 SGHRS, CDR2 YFSETQ. CDR3 length equals 18 residues. The CDR3 is CASSEPREAGGITDTQYF.

The chain joins TRBV5-1 to TRBJ2-7; the D call from TCRdb, TRBD1, cannot be confirmed without DNA. Germline lookup yields CDR1 SGHRS and CDR2 YFSETQ. The CDR3 covers 15 residues. The CDR3: CASSLVTGGYYEQYF.

V gene TRBV7-6 combines with J gene TRBJ2-5; without DNA, the TCRdb call of TRBD2 cannot be checked. The CDR3 covers 17 residues. Germline V lookup: CDR1 SGHVS, CDR2 FNYEAQ. The CDR3 sequence: CASSFYWTSGGKETQYF.

The chain employs TRBV6-1 and TRBJ1-1. This CDR3 comprises 16 residues. Per germline, CDR1 MNHNS and CDR2 SASEGT. The CDR3 loop reads CASSWGGLSMNTEAFF.

The CDR3 loop is CSARPPSRGSLTEAFF. This chain uses TRBV20-1 with TRBJ1-1; TCRdb reports TRBD1, a call that lacks DNA to check it against. Germline V gene lookup returns CDR1 DFQATT and CDR2 SNEGSKA (reference sequence). The CDR3 extends over 16 amino acids.

J is TRBJ1-3 and V is TRBV5-1; as DNA is missing, the TRBD1 call by TCRdb cannot be tested. CDR3 size: 16 residues. The germline gives CDR1 SGHRS, CDR2 YFSETQ. CDR3: CASSLAAGAAGNTIYF.

This sequence joins TRBV7-3 and TRBJ2-1; the D call from TCRdb, TRBD2, cannot be confirmed without DNA. This CDR3 has 17 residues. Germline CDR1 and CDR2: SGHTA and FQGTGA. The CDR3 reads CASSLNQGAGGLNEQFF.

V gene TRBV6-1 combines with J gene TRBJ2-2; TCRdb reports TRBD1, a call that lacks DNA to check it against. CDR1 and CDR2 (germline): MNHNS, SASEGT. The CDR3 consists of 16 residues. The CDR3 is CASSPTGTVNTGELFF.

The chain recombines TRBV6-1 with TRBJ1-3; the TCRdb call, TRBD1, lacks DNA for checking. The CDR3 runs 17 residues. From germline, CDR1 is MNHNS and CDR2 SASEGT. CDR3 sequence reads: CASSRQGQAYSGNTIYF.

The chain is built from TRBV5-4 and TRBJ2-4; TCRdb indicates TRBD1, and absent DNA this call remains unverified. From germline, CDR1 is SGHNT and CDR2 YYREEE (reference sequence). The CDR3 totals 15 residues. The CDR3: CASSLTTGSKNIQYF.

CDR3 amino acids: CASSSGGAFDTQYF. The chain recombines TRBV27 with TRBJ2-3; absent DNA, TCRdb's TRBD1 call cannot be checked. The germline V gene has CDR1 MNHEY and CDR2 SMNVEV (reference sequence). This CDR3 comprises 14 residues.

The rearrangement joins TRBV3-1 to TRBJ2-7; TCRdb calls TRBD2, which cannot be checked without DNA. The CDR3 has 12 amino acids. Germline V gene data show CDR1 as LGHDT and CDR2 as YNNKEL (reference sequence). The CDR3 sequence: CATGTAGFEQYF.

This rearrangement joins TRBV29-1 to TRBJ1-1. The CDR3 covers 12 residues. Germline CDR1 SQVTM, CDR2 ANQGSEA. CDR3 protein: CSVDTMNTEAFF.

The chain has TRBV7-9 and TRBJ2-1; the TCRdb D gene call, TRBD2, has no DNA to confirm it. Germline V gene sequence: CDR1 SEHNR, CDR2 FQNEAQ (reference sequence). This CDR3 is 15 amino acids long. The CDR3 spells CASSLLAGYYNEQFF.

This CDR3 is CASSLQGFNTDTQYF. The chain carries TRBV6-5 and TRBJ2-3. Per germline, CDR1 MNHEY and CDR2 SVGAGI. This CDR3 contains 15 residues.

The chain combines TRBV7-9 with TRBJ1-5; TCRdb designates TRBD1, a call that cannot be tested without DNA. CDR1 and CDR2 (germline): SEHNR, FQNEAQ (reference sequence). The CDR3 spans 13 residues. CDR3 sequence reads: CASSLGQMGGQHF.